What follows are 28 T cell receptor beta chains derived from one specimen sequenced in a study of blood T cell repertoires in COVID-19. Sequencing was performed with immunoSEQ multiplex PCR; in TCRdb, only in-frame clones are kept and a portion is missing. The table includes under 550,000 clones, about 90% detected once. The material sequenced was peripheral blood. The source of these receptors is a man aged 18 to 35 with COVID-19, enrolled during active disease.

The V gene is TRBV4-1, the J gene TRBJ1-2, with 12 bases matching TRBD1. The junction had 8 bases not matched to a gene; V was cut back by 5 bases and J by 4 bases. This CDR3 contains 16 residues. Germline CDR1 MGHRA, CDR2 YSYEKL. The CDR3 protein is CASSSGTGGFSYGYTF. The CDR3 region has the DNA TGCGCCAGCAGCTCCGGGACAGGGGGCTTTAGCTATGGCTACACCTTC.

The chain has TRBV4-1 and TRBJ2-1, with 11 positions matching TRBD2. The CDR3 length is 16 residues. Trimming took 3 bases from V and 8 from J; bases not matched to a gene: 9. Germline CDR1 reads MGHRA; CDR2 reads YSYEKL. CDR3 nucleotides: TGCGCCAGCAGCCAGCCTTTAGCGGGAGGGCCACATGAGCAGTTCTTC. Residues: CASSQPLAGGPHEQFF.

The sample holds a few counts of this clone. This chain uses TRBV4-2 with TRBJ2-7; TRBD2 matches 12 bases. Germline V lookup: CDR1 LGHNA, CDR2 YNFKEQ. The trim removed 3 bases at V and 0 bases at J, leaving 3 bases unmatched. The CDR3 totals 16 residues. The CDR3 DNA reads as TGTGCCAGCAGCCAGGGGACTAGCGGGCTCTCCTACGAGCAGTACTTC. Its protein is CASSQGTSGLSYEQYF.

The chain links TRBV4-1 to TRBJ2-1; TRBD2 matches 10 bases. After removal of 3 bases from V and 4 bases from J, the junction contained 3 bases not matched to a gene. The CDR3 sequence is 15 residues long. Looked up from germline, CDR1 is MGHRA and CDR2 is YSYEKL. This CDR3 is CASSQSSGGYNEQFF. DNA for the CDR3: TGCGCCAGCAGCCAGTCTAGCGGGGGATACAATGAGCAGTTCTTC.

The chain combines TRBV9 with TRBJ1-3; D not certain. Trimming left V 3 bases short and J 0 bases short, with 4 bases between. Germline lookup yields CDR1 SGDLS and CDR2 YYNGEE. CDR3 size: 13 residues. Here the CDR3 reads CASSGLSGNTIYF. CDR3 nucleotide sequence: TGTGCCAGCAGCGGGCTCTCTGGAAACACCATATATTTT.

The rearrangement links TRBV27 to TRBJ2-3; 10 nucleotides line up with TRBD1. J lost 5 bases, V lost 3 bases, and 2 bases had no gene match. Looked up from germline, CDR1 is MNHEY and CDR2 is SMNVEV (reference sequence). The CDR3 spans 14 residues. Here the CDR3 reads CASSLGQGIDTQYF. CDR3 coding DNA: TGTGCCAGCAGTTTGGGACAGGGGATAGATACGCAGTATTTT.

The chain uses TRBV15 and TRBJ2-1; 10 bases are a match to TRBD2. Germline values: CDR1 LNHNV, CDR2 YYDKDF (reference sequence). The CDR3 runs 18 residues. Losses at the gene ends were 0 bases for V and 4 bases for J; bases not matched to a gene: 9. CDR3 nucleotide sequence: TGTGCCACCAGCAGAGATGTGCTAGCGGGAGTATGGTACAATGAGCAGTTCTTC. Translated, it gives CATSRDVLAGVWYNEQFF.

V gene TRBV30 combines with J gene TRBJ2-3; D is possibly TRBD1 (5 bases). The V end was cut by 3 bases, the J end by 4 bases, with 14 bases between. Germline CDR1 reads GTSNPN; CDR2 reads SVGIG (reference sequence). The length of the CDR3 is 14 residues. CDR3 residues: CAWRWGPLADTQYF. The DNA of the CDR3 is TGTGCCTGGAGGTGGGGCCCTCTGGCAGATACGCAGTATTTT. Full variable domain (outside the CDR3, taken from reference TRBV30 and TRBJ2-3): SQTIHQWPATLVQPVGSPLSLECTVEGTSNPNLYWYRQAAGRGLQLLFYSVGIGQISSEVPQNLSASRPQDRQFILSSKKLLLSDSGFYLCAWRWGPLADTQYFGPGTRLTVL.

The CDR3 loop reads CASSDRQGDQETQYF. The CDR3 nucleotides are TGCGCCAGCAGTGACCGTCAGGGGGACCAAGAGACCCAGTACTTC. V and J are TRBV10-1 and TRBJ2-5; 7 nucleotides align to TRBD1. V was clipped by 3 bases and J by 0 bases; unmatched bases: 4. Germline V CDR1 and CDR2: WNHNN, SYGVQD (reference sequence). The CDR3 has 15 residues.

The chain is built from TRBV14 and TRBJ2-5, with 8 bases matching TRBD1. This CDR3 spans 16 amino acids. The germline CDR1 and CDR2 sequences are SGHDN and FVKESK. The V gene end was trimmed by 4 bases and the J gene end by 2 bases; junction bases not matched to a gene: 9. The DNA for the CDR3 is TGTGCCAGCAGCCTGCGTCAGGGGGCGGGTCAAGAGACCCAGTACTTC. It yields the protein CASSLRQGAGQETQYF.

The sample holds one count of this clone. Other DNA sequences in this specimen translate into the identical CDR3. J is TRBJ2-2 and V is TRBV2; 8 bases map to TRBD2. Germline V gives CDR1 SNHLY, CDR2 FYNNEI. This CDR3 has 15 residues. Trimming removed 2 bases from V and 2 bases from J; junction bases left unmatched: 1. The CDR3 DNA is TGTGCCAGCAGTGAACTAGCGGGTAACACCGGGGAGCTGTTTTTT. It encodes CASSELAGNTGELFF.

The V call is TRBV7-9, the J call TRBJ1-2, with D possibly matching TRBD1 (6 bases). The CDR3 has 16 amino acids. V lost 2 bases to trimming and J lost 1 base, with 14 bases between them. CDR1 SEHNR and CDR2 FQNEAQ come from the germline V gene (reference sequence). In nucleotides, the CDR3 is TGTGCCAGCAGCTTAAACAGGGTTACCTTTAACTATGGCTACACCTTC. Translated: CASSLNRVTFNYGYTF.

The CDR3 spells CASSKVNRGSYEQYF. For the CDR3, the DNA is TGTGCCAGCAGCAAAGTGAACAGGGGGTCCTACGAGCAGTACTTC. The V call is TRBV21-1, the J call TRBJ2-7; the D call of TRBD1 is as the table states it, not checked on the DNA. TRBV21-1 is an annotated pseudogene. The CDR3 length is 15 residues.

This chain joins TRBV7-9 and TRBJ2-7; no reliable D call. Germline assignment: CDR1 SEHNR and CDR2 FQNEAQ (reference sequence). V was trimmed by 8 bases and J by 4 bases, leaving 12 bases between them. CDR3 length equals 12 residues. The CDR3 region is CASSVERYEQYF. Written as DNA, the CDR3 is TGTGCCAGCTCGGTCGAGAGATACGAGCAGTACTTC.

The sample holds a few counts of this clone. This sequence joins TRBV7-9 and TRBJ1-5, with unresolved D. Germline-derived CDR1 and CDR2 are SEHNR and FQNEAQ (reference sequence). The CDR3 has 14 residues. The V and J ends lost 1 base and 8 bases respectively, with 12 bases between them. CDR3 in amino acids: CASSLGGSVEPQHF. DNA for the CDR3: TGTGCCAGCAGCTTAGGCGGCTCAGTCGAGCCCCAGCATTTT.

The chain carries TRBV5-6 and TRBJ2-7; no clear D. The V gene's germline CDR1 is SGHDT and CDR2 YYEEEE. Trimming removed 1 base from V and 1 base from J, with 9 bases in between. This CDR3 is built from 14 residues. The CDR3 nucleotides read TGTGCCAGCAGCTTGCTCCAGGCGTCCTACGAGCAGTACTTC. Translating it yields CASSLLQASYEQYF.

In DNA, the CDR3 is TGTGCCAGCAGTGAGTTCAGGGGAGAGGAAAAACTGTTTTTT. Its protein product is CASSEFRGEEKLFF. The chain recombines TRBV2 with TRBJ1-4; tentatively, D is TRBD1 (6 bases). V gave up 3 bases and J gave up 8 bases, with 13 bases separating them. Germline CDR1 SNHLY, CDR2 FYNNEI. The length of the CDR3 is 14 residues.

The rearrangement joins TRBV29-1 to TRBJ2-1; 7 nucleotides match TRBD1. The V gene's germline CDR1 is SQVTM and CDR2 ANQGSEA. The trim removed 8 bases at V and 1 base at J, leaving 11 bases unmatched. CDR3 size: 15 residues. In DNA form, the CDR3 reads TGCAGCACTGAAGGGGGCCAGCTATCCTACAATGAGCAGTTCTTC. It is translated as CSTEGGQLSYNEQFF.

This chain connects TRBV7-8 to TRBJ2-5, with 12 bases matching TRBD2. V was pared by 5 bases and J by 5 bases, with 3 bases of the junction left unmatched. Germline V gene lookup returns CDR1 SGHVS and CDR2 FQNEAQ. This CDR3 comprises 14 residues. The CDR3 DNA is TGTGCCAGCAGCACCGGGACTAGCGGGGAGACCCAGTACTTC. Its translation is CASSTGTSGETQYF. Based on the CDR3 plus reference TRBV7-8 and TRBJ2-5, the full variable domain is GAGVSQSPRYKVAKRGQDVALRCDPISGHVSLFWYQQALGQGPEFLTYFQNEAQLDKSGLPSDRFFAERPEGSVSTLKIQRTQQEDSAVYLCASSTGTSGETQYFGPGTRLLVL.

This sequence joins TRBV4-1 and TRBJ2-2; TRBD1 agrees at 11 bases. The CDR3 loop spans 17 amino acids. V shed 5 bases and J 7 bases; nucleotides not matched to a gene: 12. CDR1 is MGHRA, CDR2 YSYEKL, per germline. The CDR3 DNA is TGCGCCAGCAGCGCGCCTCGCCGGACAGGGGGCGGCGGGGAGCTGTTTTTT. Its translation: CASSAPRRTGGGGELFF.

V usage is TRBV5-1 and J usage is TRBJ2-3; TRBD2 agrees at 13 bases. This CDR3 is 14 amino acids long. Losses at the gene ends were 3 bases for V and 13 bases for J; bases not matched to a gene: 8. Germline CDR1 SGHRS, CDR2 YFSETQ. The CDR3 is CASSSTGTSGAKYF. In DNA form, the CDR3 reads TGCGCCAGCAGCTCAACCGGGACTAGCGGGGCTAAGTATTTT.

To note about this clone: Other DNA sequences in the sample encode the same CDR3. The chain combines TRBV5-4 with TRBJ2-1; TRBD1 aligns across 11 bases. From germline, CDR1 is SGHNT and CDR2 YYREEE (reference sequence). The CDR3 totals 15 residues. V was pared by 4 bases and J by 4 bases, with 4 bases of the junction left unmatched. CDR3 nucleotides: TGTGCCAGCAGCCTGGGGACAGGGGGGTACAATGAGCAGTTCTTC. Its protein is CASSLGTGGYNEQFF.

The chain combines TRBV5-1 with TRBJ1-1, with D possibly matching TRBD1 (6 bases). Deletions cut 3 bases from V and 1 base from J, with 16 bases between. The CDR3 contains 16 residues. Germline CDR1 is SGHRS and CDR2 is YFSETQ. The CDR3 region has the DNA TGCGCCAGCAGCTACTCCGGGACACAAGGGAACACTGAAGCTTTCTTT. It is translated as CASSYSGTQGNTEAFF.

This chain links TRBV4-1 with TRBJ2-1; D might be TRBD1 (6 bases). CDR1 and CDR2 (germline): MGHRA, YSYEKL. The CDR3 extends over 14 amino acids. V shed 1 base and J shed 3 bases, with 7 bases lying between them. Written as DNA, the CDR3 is TGCGCCAGCAGCCAAGGAGGGGGCTACAATGAGCAGTTCTTC. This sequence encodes CASSQGGGYNEQFF.

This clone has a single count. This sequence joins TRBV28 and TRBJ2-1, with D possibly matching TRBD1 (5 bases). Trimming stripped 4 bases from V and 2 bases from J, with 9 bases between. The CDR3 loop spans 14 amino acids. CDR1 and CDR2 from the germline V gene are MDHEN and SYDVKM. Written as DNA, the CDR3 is TGTGCCAGCAGTTACAGGCGGACCTACAATGAGCAGTTCTTC. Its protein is CASSYRRTYNEQFF.

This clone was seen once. Here the CDR3 reads CASRRDRGSGNTIYF. The DNA of the CDR3 is TGTGCCAGCAGGAGGGACAGGGGCTCTGGAAACACCATATATTTT. The rearrangement joins TRBV2 to TRBJ1-3; 10 positions match TRBD1. The CDR3 covers 15 residues. Unmatched junction bases numbered 2, after V lost 6 bases and J lost 0 bases. In germline, CDR1 is SNHLY, CDR2 FYNNEI.

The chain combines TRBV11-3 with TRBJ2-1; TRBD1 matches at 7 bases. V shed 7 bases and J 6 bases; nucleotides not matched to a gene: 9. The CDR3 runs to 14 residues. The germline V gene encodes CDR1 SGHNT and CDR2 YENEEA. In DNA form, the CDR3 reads TGTGCCAGCAATGGACAGGCGATCTCCAATGAGCAGTTCTTC. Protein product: CASNGQAISNEQFF.

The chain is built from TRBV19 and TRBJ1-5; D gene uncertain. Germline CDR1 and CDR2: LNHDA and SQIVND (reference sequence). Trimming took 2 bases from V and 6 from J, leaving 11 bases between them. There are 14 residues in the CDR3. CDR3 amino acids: CASSIPSQVQPQHF. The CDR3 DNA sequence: TGTGCCAGTAGTATACCTTCACAAGTTCAGCCCCAGCATTTT.